This T cell receptor beta chain appears in the sequencing data of a study of blood T cells in healthy people across ages. The use of a sample-barcoded 5' primer and a J-beta primer mix characterized a second PCR of about 7 to 12 cycles. TCRdb itself ran the 5' RACE reads through MiXCR, one entry per CDR3 protein. The sample carries about 940,000 distinct CDR3 sequences, around 48% recorded once. This TCR was sampled from a man aged 25-45 years in good health. The sample taken for sequencing was blood.

The DNA for the CDR3 is TGTGCCAGCAGCCCCGTAGCAGGTCTGAATTCACCCCTCCACTTT. Translating it yields CASSPVAGLNSPLHF. The rearrangement uses TRBV7-6 and TRBJ1-6; no firm D call. Germline lookup yields CDR1 SGHVS and CDR2 FNYEAQ. There are 15 residues in the CDR3. Trimming removed 5 bases from V and 7 bases from J, with 15 bases in between.